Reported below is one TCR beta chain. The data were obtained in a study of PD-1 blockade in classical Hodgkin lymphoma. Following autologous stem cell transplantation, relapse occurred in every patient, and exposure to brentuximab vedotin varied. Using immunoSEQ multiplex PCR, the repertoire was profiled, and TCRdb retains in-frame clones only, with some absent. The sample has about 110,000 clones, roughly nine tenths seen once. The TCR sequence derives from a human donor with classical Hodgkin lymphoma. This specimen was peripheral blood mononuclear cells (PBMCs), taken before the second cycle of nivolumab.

The CDR3 reads CASSLSGVDTQYF. CDR3 DNA sequence: TGTGCCAGCAGCTTGTCGGGTGTGGATACGCAGTATTTT. The chain employs TRBV5-4 and TRBJ2-3; D remains unclear. Germline CDR1 SGHNT, CDR2 YYREEE (reference sequence). With 1 base removed from V and 6 bases from J, the gap between germline ends came to 9 bases. This CDR3 contains 13 residues.